The next 18 T cell receptor beta chains were all read from a single sample in a study of regulatory T cells in long-lasting Graves disease. CDR3-region Arm-PCR and iRepertoire HTBI primers produced the TCR beta libraries. TCRdb re-derived calls from the multiplex PCR reads in MiXCR, one entry per CDR3 protein. The sample includes hundreds of thousands of distinct CDR3 sequences, 9.5% to 15% of them seen just once. Time point reported: newly diagnosed GD, antithyroid drugs for less than 3 months. PBMC-extracted RNA yielded the TCR library. In addition, the sample was reused for a study of T cells in Graves' hyperthyroidism and ophthalmopathy.

Source: peripheral blood mononuclear cells (PBMCs), taken at new diagnosis, from a patient treated with antithyroid drugs. These receptors came from a woman between 25 and 40 years old with Graves disease.

This clonotype was seen a handful of times. V is TRBV19 and J is TRBJ2-1, with 7 bases lining up with TRBD2. The V gene's germline CDR1 is LNHDA and CDR2 SQIVND (reference sequence). There are 16 residues in the CDR3. V was clipped by 9 bases and J by 5 bases; unmatched bases: 16. The CDR3 coding sequence is TGTGCCAGCGGATACTGGACTAGTAACAGCAACAATGAGCAGTTCTTC. Its protein is CASGYWTSNSNNEQFF.

At least ten counts were recorded for this clonotype. The V gene is TRBV29-1, the J gene TRBJ2-7; 9 bases are a match to TRBD2. Unmatched junction bases numbered 7, after V lost 4 bases and J lost 0 bases. This CDR3 comprises 15 residues. Per the germline V gene, CDR1 is SQVTM and CDR2 is ANQGSEA. Written as DNA, the CDR3 is TGCAGCGTTGTCCCGCGGGGGGGAAGCTCCTACGAGCAGTACTTC. This sequence encodes CSVVPRGGSSYEQYF.

There are many counts of this clonotype. The rearrangement joins TRBV11-2 to TRBJ2-7; the match to TRBD2 covers 8 bases. CDR1 is SGHAT, CDR2 FQNNGV, per germline. This CDR3 spans 15 amino acids. The V gene end was trimmed by 7 bases and the J gene end by 2 bases; junction bases not matched to a gene: 10. The CDR3 sequence: CASNPSGREAYEQYF. The DNA for the CDR3 is TGTGCCAGCAACCCTTCGGGGCGGGAGGCCTACGAGCAGTACTTC.

The chain recombines TRBV7-9 with TRBJ1-2; TRBD1 might be the D (6 bases). The CDR3 has 15 residues. The germline V gene encodes CDR1 SEHNR and CDR2 FQNEAQ (reference sequence). Trimming took 5 bases from V and 7 from J, leaving 20 bases between them. CDR3 nucleotide sequence: TGTGCCAGCAGCCCCACAGGGACTTCCTTTGGTGGCTACACCTTC. This encodes CASSPTGTSFGGYTF.

This clonotype has at least ten counts. The chain joins TRBV6-1 to TRBJ1-3, with D maybe TRBD1 (6 bases). The CDR3 is made up of 15 amino acids. The germline gives CDR1 MNHNS, CDR2 SASEGT. The germline V and J ends were trimmed by 6 bases and 4 bases, with 16 bases remaining between them. As DNA, the CDR3 is TGTGCCAGCAGCGGAGGCGGGACAACCGGAAACACCATATATTTT. Its protein product is CASSGGGTTGNTIYF.

This chain joins TRBV10-3 and TRBJ2-1, with a tentative D call TRBD2 (6 bases). The length of the CDR3 is 17 residues. The V end lost 3 bases, the J end lost 2 bases, and 17 bases lay between the germline ends. The germline CDR1 and CDR2 sequences are ENHRY and SYGVKD. The CDR3 coding sequence is TGTGCCATCAGTGACTCTAGACTAGGAGCAACCTACAATGAGCAGTTCTTC. Protein product: CAISDSRLGATYNEQFF.

The sample holds many counts of this clonotype. The CDR3 nucleotides read TGTGCCAGCAGTCTGGGACACCCGGCCCTCAATGAGCAGTTCTTC. Amino acid sequence: CASSLGHPALNEQFF. The chain recombines TRBV27 with TRBJ2-1; maybe TRBD1 (6 bases). Germline assignment: CDR1 MNHEY and CDR2 SMNVEV (reference sequence). CDR3 size: 15 residues. Trimming removed 5 bases at V and 6 bases at J, with 17 bases between.

This clonotype was observed at least ten times. The chain's CDR3 is CASSLALDSPLHF. The CDR3 nucleotides read TGTGCCAGCAGCTTAGCGCTAGATTCACCCCTCCACTTT. The chain uses TRBV11-2 and TRBJ1-6, with unresolved D. The V end lost 1 base, the J end lost 8 bases, and 6 bases lay between the germline ends. CDR1 and CDR2 (germline): SGHAT, FQNNGV. This CDR3 contains 13 residues.

This clonotype occurred a few times. The chain uses TRBV24-1 and TRBJ2-2, with D maybe TRBD2 (5 bases). With 6 bases removed from V and 2 bases from J, the gap between germline ends came to 9 bases. CDR1 and CDR2 from the germline V gene are KGHDR and SFDVKD. This CDR3 contains 14 residues. CDR3: CATSPGSNTGELFF. The DNA of the CDR3 is TGTGCCACCAGTCCGGGATCTAACACCGGGGAGCTGTTTTTT.

This clonotype was counted at least ten times. CDR3 region: CASSSQSPDTYGYTF. DNA of the CDR3: TGTGCCAGCAGTTCCCAGAGCCCGGACACCTATGGCTACACCTTC. The rearrangement uses TRBV6-9 and TRBJ1-2; a weak D match, TRBD1 (5 bases). In germline, CDR1 is MNHGY, CDR2 SVAAGI. The CDR3 runs to 15 residues. V was cut by 4 bases and J by 4 bases, with 16 bases left in between.

This sequence joins TRBV13 and TRBJ2-1, with 11 bases aligning to TRBD2. Unmatched junction bases numbered 9, after V lost 5 bases and J lost 6 bases. This CDR3 spans 16 amino acids. Germline CDR1 and CDR2: PRHDT and FYEKMQ (reference sequence). Written as DNA, the CDR3 is TGTGCCAGCAGCCAGAGATTTAGCGGGAGGGGCAATGAGCAGTTCTTC. It translates to CASSQRFSGRGNEQFF.

Ten or more counts support this clonotype. The chain employs TRBV6-1 and TRBJ2-3; 10 bases agree with TRBD1. V lost 5 bases to trimming and J lost 2 bases; unmatched junction nucleotides: 4. The germline gives CDR1 MNHNS, CDR2 SASEGT. The CDR3 is 15 residues long. The DNA for the CDR3 is TGTGCCAGCAGTCAGACAGGGGGCCACACAGATACGCAGTATTTT. Its protein product is CASSQTGGHTDTQYF.

This clonotype was detected many times. The chain employs TRBV30 and TRBJ2-1; TRBD2 matches 10 bases. CDR1 is GTSNPN, CDR2 SVGIG, per germline (reference sequence). Germline trimming cut 4 bases from V and 7 bases from J; bases unmatched to any gene: 7. CDR3 size: 14 residues. The DNA for the CDR3 is TGTGCCTGGATCAAGCGGGAGGGCTGGAATGAGCAGTTCTTC. This sequence encodes CAWIKREGWNEQFF.

V is TRBV19 and J is TRBJ1-2; tentative D call: TRBD1 (5 bases). The CDR3 sequence is 17 residues long. Germline V lookup: CDR1 LNHDA, CDR2 SQIVND (reference sequence). V lost 8 bases and J lost 1, with 23 bases in between. In DNA, the CDR3 is TGTGCCAGTCGAGGCGGGGGTCCCGGCGGACATAACTATGGCTACACCTTC. Translation: CASRGGGPGGHNYGYTF.

This clonotype came up many times. The chain carries TRBV2 and TRBJ1-2, with D unresolved. The V end lost 7 bases, the J end lost 1 base, and 13 bases lay between the germline ends. The CDR3 spans 14 residues. CDR1 is SNHLY and CDR2 is FYNNEI in the germline V gene. The CDR3, as DNA: TGTGCCAGCACCGCCGGAGTTAGTAACTATGGCTACACCTTC. Its protein is CASTAGVSNYGYTF.

This clonotype was recorded at least ten times. CDR3 protein: CASSSLFVDREVFVAEKLFF. CDR3 DNA sequence: TGTGCCAGCAGTTCCCTCTTCGTGGACAGGGAGGTTTTCGTGGCTGAAAAACTGTTTTTT. This chain joins TRBV28 and TRBJ1-4; 8 positions agree with TRBD1. The germline gives CDR1 MDHEN, CDR2 SYDVKM. CDR3 size: 20 residues. With 4 bases clipped from V and 7 bases from J, the junction kept 23 bases outside the gene matches.

This clonotype was seen many times. The chain is built from TRBV18 and TRBJ2-1, with a possible D match to TRBD2 (5 bases). The CDR3 consists of 14 residues. Germline lookup yields CDR1 KGHSH and CDR2 LQKENI. The V end was cut by 3 bases, the J end by 1 base, with 7 bases between. The CDR3 DNA sequence: TGTGCCAGCTCACCCACTAGATCCTACAATGAGCAGTTCTTC. Translation gives CASSPTRSYNEQFF.

In its sample, this clonotype was seen many times. The V call is TRBV11-2, the J call TRBJ2-5; 10 bases are shared with TRBD2. The germline V gene encodes CDR1 SGHAT and CDR2 FQNNGV. CDR3 length equals 15 residues. Losses at the gene ends were 1 base for V and 9 bases for J; bases not matched to a gene: 8. CDR3 sequence reads: CASSLGTSGLWAQYF. CDR3 in DNA: TGTGCCAGCAGCTTAGGGACTAGCGGCCTCTGGGCCCAGTACTTC.